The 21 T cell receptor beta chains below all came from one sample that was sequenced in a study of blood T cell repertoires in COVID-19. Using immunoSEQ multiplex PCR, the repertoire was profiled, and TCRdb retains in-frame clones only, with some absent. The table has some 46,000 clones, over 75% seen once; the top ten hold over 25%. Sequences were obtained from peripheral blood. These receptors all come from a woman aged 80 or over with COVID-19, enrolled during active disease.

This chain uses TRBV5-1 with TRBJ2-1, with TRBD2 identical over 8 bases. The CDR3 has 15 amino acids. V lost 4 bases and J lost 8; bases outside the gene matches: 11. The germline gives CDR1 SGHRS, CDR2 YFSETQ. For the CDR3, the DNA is TGCGCCAGCAGCCGAGACGGGACTAGTAACGATGAGCAGTTCTTC. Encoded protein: CASSRDGTSNDEQFF. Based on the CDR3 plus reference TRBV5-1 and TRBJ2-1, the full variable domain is KAGVTQTPRYLIKTRGQQVTLSCSPISGHRSVSWYQQTPGQGLQFLFEYFSETQRNKGNFPGRFSGRQFSNSRSEMNVSTLELGDSALYLCASSRDGTSNDEQFFGPGTRLTVL.

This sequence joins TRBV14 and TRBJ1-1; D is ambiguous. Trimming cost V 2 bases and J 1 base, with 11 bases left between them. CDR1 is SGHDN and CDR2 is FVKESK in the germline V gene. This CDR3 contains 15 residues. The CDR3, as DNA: TGTGCCAGCAGCCAATCGCTGGGAGGGAACACTGAAGCTTTCTTT. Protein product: CASSQSLGGNTEAFF.

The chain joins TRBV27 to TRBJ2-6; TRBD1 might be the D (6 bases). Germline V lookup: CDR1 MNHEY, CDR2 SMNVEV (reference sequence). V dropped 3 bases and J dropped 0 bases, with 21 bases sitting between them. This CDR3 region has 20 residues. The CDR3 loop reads CASSLIPPQGSFSGANVLTF. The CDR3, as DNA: TGTGCCAGCAGTTTGATACCCCCACAGGGCTCCTTCTCTGGGGCCAACGTCCTGACTTTC.

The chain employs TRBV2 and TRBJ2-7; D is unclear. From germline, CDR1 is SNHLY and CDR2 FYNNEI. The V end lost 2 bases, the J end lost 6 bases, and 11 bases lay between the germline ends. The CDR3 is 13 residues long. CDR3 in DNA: TGTGCCAGCAGTGAATTTTCCCTACCCGAGCAGTACTTC. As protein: CASSEFSLPEQYF.

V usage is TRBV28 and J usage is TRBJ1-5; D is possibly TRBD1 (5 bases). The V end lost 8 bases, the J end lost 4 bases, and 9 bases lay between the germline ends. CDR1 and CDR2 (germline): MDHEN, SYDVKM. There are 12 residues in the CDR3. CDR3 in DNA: TGTGCCAGCGACAGCGCGAATCAGCCCCAGCATTTT. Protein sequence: CASDSANQPQHF.

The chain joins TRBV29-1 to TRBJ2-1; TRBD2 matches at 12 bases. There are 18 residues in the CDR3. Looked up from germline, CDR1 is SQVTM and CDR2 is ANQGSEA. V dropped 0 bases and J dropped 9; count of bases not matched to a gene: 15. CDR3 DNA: TGCAGCGTTGAAGATGGGGGACGACTAGCGGGAGAGGTGAGTGAGCAGTTCTTC. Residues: CSVEDGGRLAGEVSEQFF.

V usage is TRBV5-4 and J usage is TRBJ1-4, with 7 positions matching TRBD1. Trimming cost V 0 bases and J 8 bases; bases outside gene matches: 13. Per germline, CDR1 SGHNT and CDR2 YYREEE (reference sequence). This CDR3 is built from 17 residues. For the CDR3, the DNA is TGTGCCAGCAGCTTGGAACTCAGGAGGGGGCGCGGGGAAAAACTGTTTTTT. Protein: CASSLELRRGRGEKLFF.

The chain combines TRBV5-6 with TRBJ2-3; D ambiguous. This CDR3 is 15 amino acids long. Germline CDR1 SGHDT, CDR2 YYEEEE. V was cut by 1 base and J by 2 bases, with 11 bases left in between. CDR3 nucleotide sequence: TGTGCCAGCAGCTTGCTCCGGCGGCCCACAGATACGCAGTATTTT. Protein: CASSLLRRPTDTQYF. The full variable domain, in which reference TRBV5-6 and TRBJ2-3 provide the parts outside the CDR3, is DAGVTQSPTHLIKTRGQQVTLRCSPKSGHDTVSWYQQALGQGPQFIFQYYEEEERQRGNFPDRFSGHQFPNYSSELNVNALLLGDSALYLCASSLLRRPTDTQYFGPGTRLTVL.

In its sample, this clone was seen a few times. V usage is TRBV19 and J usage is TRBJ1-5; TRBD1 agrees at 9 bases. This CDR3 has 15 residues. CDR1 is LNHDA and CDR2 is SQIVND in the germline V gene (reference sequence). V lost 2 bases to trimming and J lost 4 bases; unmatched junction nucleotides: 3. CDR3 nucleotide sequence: TGTGCCAGTAGTATATGGGGGACAGGGAATCAGCCCCAGCATTTT. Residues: CASSIWGTGNQPQHF.

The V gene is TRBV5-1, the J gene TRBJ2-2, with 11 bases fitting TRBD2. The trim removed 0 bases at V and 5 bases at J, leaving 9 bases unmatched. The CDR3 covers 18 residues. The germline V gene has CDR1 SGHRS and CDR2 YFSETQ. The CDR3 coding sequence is TGCGCCAGCAGCTTGGATTCTGGACTAGCGGGTAATACCGGGGAGCTGTTTTTT. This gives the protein CASSLDSGLAGNTGELFF.

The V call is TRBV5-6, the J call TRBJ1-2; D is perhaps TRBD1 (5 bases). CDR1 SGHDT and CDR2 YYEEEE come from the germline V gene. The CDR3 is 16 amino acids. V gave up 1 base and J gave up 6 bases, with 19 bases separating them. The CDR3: CASSLRRGSYLDGYTF. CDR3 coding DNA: TGTGCCAGCAGCTTGCGGCGGGGCAGCTACTTAGATGGCTACACCTTC.

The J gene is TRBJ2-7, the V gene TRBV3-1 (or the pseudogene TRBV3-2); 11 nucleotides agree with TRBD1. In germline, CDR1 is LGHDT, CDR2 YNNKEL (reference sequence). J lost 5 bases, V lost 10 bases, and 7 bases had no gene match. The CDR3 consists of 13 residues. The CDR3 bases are TGTGCCATCCACGAGGGACAGGGGGACGAGCAGTACTTC. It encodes CAIHEGQGDEQYF.

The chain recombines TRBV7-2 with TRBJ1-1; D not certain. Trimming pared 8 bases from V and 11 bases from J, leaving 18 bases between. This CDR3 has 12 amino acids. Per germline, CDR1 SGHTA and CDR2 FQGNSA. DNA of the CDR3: TGTGCCAGCTCTGCAACCGGAGAGGGCGCTTTCTTT. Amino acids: CASSATGEGAFF.

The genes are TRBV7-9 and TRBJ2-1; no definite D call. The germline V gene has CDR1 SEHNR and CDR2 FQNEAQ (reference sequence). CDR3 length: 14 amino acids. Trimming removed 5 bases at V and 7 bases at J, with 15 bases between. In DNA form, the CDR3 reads TGTGCCAGCAGCCAGGTGGGTCTGGCAAATGAGCAGTTCTTC. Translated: CASSQVGLANEQFF.

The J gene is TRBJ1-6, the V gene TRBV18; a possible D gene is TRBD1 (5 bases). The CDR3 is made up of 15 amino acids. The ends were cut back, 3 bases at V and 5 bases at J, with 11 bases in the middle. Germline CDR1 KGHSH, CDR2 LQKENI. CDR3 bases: TGTGCCAGCTCACCTAATGGACACAATAATTCACCCCTCCACTTT. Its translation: CASSPNGHNNSPLHF.

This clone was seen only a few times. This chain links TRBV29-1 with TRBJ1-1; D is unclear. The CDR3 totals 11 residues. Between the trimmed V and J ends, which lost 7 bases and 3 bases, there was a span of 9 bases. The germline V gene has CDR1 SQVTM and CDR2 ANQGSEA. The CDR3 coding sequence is TGCAGCGGTCGTTCTGACACTGAAGCTTTCTTT. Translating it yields CSGRSDTEAFF.

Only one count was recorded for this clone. CDR3 loop: CASSFRQGVTDTQYF. CDR3 sequence (DNA): TGTGCCAGTAGTTTCCGACAGGGGGTGACAGATACGCAGTATTTT. The V gene is TRBV19, the J gene TRBJ2-3; 9 bases map to TRBD1. After removal of 5 bases from V and 3 bases from J, the junction contained 6 bases not matched to a gene. This CDR3 spans 15 amino acids. Germline V gives CDR1 LNHDA, CDR2 SQIVND (reference sequence).

CDR3 sequence (DNA): TGTGCCATTAAAGGACCCGGAGGAGATACGCAGTATTTT. It specifies CAIKGPGGDTQYF. The chain has TRBV24-1 and TRBJ2-3, with D possibly matching TRBD2 (5 bases). Germline CDR1 and CDR2: KGHDR and SFDVKD. The CDR3 runs 13 residues. V was clipped by 11 bases and J by 5 bases, with 16 bases between them.

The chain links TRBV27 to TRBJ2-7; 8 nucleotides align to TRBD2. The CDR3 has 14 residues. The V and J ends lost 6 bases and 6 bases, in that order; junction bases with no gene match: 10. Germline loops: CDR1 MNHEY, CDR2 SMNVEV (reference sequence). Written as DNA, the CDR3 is TGTGCCAGCAGATCACCGGGACTAGTAAGCGAGCAGTACTTC. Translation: CASRSPGLVSEQYF.

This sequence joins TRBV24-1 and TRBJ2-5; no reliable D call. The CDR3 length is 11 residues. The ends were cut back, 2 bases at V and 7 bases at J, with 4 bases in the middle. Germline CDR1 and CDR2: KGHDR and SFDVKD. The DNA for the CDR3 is TGTGCCACCAGTGATTACGGGACCCAGTACTTC. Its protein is CATSDYGTQYF.

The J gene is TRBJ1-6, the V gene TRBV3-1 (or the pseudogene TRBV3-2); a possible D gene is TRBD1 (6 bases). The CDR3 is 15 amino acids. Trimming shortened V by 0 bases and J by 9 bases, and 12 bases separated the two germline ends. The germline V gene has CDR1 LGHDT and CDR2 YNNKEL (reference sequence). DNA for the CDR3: TGTGCCAGCAGCCAAGATATAAGGGGGGGTTCACCCCTCCACTTT. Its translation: CASSQDIRGGSPLHF.